A selection of T cell receptor beta chains follows, all from one sample in a study of shared clonotypes between healthy human individuals. TCRdb keeps only in-frame clones here, not all; method: immunoSEQ multiplex PCR. This sample carries nearly 2 million clones, roughly 95% of them seen once, and the ten largest clones take roughly 1.2%. Material for sequencing was naive CD8+ T cells sorted from blood. These receptors all stem from a man aged 18 to 29 in good health. The conserved cysteine and the conserved F or W are not part of the CDR3 here. The D gene is left open where the match is weak.

v_call: TRBV27
d_call: TRBD2
cdr3_aa: ASSRGYGLAGGHYEQY

v_call: TRBV2
d_call: TRBD1
cdr3_aa: ANRDSNTEAF

v_call: TRBV23-1
d_call: TRBD1
cdr3_aa: ASSQPSGTENIQY

v_call: TRBV13
d_call: TRBD2
cdr3_aa: ASSLGGSGRVSDTQY

v_call: TRBV28
d_call: TRBD1
cdr3_aa: ASTIGQGLMNTEAF

v_call: TRBV5-5
d_call: TRBD1
cdr3_aa: ASSWGTGSYEQY

v_call: TRBV7-6
d_call: .
cdr3_aa: ASSSSPDPTDTQY

v_call: TRBV2
d_call: .
cdr3_aa: ASSDLLNSNTGELF

v_call: TRBV19
d_call: .
cdr3_aa: ASSIEGAFTEAF

v_call: TRBV4-1
d_call: .
cdr3_aa: ASSQDLYNEQF

v_call: TRBV27
d_call: .
cdr3_aa: ASSSPRDGLYGYT

v_call: TRBV5-1
d_call: TRBD2
cdr3_aa: ASSYRTSGNTYEQY

v_call: TRBV7-6
d_call: .
cdr3_aa: ASSLTNTDTQY

v_call: TRBV27
d_call: .
cdr3_aa: ASSLGPTGSNEQF

v_call: TRBV4-1
d_call: .
cdr3_aa: ASSQDVGSGNQPQH

v_call: TRBV5-1
d_call: .
cdr3_aa: ASSSRDGQETQY

v_call: TRBV28
d_call: .
cdr3_aa: ASSTQDESSYNEQF

v_call: TRBV27
d_call: .
cdr3_aa: ASSLGNEQY

v_call: TRBV28
d_call: .
cdr3_aa: ASSPTLGGAAYKRGDEKLF

v_call: TRBV5-1
d_call: TRBD1
cdr3_aa: ASSTGTGNTEAF

v_call: TRBV7-9
d_call: .
cdr3_aa: ASSPPSGTGELF

v_call: TRBV27
d_call: .
cdr3_aa: ASRVGGSNQPQH

v_call: TRBV2
d_call: .
cdr3_aa: ASSDNGGYGYGYT

v_call: TRBV7-9
d_call: .
cdr3_aa: ASSDTGYTNEKLF

v_call: TRBV5-5
d_call: .
cdr3_aa: ASSMNPGTLDEQF

v_call: TRBV9
d_call: .
cdr3_aa: ASSAPWANVLT

v_call: TRBV7-2
d_call: .
cdr3_aa: ASSPWPGLANYGYT

v_call: TRBV9
d_call: .
cdr3_aa: ASSVGWQGNYEQY

v_call: TRBV2
d_call: .
cdr3_aa: ASSPRGPSSYEQY

v_call: TRBV27
d_call: TRBD1
cdr3_aa: ASTGGTGAGELF

v_call: TRBV10-1
d_call: .
cdr3_aa: ASSESMDEQF

v_call: TRBV11-2
d_call: .
cdr3_aa: ASSSVETAAWEKLF

v_call: TRBV27
d_call: TRBD1
cdr3_aa: ASSLSPGQGPNSPLH

v_call: TRBV7-8
d_call: .
cdr3_aa: ASSLGAKGPSQADTQY

v_call: TRBV9
d_call: TRBD1
cdr3_aa: ASSGDRTTGRNTGELF

v_call: TRBV15
d_call: .
cdr3_aa: ATSIGRNYEQY

v_call: TRBV4-1
d_call: TRBD2
cdr3_aa: ASSLLAGGRNEQF

v_call: TRBV13
d_call: .
cdr3_aa: ASSFLVLGDSPLH

v_call: TRBV19
d_call: .
cdr3_aa: ASSIQEGSGNTIY

v_call: TRBV19
d_call: TRBD1
cdr3_aa: ASRPGTGSYEQY

v_call: TRBV6-5
d_call: .
cdr3_aa: ASSYPSVTGYEQY

v_call: TRBV29-1
d_call: .
cdr3_aa: SVEGGTSYEQY